This T cell receptor (beta chain) was found in a study of cytomegalovirus exposure and HLA in healthy donors. At the level of the study: HLA-typed donors were the source of approximately 80 million unique TCRs held in an early data release.

Study findings and constraints: A later analysis found that most CMV-associated TCR beta chains appeared HLA-restricted.

Points on this clone: Antigen: not known.

The PCR used 60 Vbeta and 13 Jbeta primers. The data were produced by immunoSEQ multiplex PCR, yet TCRdb's version contains in-frame clones alone and is incomplete. In the table there are some 150,000 clones, roughly 10% of which are singletons. The V and J ends lost 6 bases and 1 base respectively, with 12 bases between them. The CDR3 contains 14 residues. Germline V lookup: CDR1 SGHTA, CDR2 FQGNSA. This chain joins TRBV7-2 and TRBJ1-1; possibly TRBD1 for D (6 bases). This sequence was found in a man in his fifties or sixties in good health and CMV-seronegative. The sequenced sample consisted of PBMCs. For the CDR3, the DNA is TGTGCCAGCAGACCTTCGGACAGGAACACTGAAGCTTTCTTT. It is translated as CASRPSDRNTEAFF.